These 20 T cell receptor beta chains came from one sample sequenced in a study of OX40 agonist ivuxolimab in advanced cancers. TCRdb's copy holds only in-frame clones and misses some; the assay was immunoSEQ multiplex PCR. The sample has under 150,000 clones; around nine tenths are singletons. This material consisted of CD4+ or CD8+ T cells sorted from blood, taken in a trial of the OX40 agonist ivuxolimab. The receptors derive from an adult with an advanced solid tumor such as melanoma, head and neck, liver or kidney cancer.

The chain employs TRBV9 and TRBJ1-2; a possible D gene is TRBD1 (6 bases). This CDR3 comprises 17 residues. Germline lookup yields CDR1 SGDLS and CDR2 YYNGEE. The V and J ends lost 0 bases and 0 bases respectively, with 15 bases between them. CDR3 in amino acids: CASSVEGRGLTNYGYTF. The CDR3 coding sequence is TGTGCCAGCAGCGTAGAGGGCAGGGGCCTAACTAACTATGGCTACACCTTC.

The chain employs TRBV10-2 and TRBJ1-4; possibly TRBD1 for D (5 bases). The CDR3 is 17 residues long. V shed 0 bases and J shed 0 bases, with 11 bases lying between them. The germline CDR1 and CDR2 sequences are WSHSY and SAAADI. The CDR3: CASSESRGTATNEKLFF. Here the CDR3 DNA reads TGCGCCAGCAGTGAGTCGAGAGGGACTGCAACTAATGAAAAACTGTTTTTT.

This chain connects TRBV29-1 to TRBJ2-1; no clear D gene. This CDR3 region has 15 residues. The germline V gene has CDR1 SQVTM and CDR2 ANQGSEA. With 4 bases removed from V and 2 bases from J, the gap between germline ends came to 15 bases. The CDR3 loop reads CSVATTTSPYNEQFF. DNA of the CDR3: TGCAGCGTTGCAACTACAACCTCACCCTACAATGAGCAGTTCTTC.

The chain combines TRBV7-2 with TRBJ2-3; D is ambiguous. The CDR3 runs to 12 residues. Trimming shortened V by 5 bases and J by 6 bases, and 9 bases separated the two germline ends. CDR1 SGHTA and CDR2 FQGNSA come from the germline V gene. CDR3 coding DNA: TGTGCCAGCAGCGCGAGCGCCGATACGCAGTATTTT. This gives the protein CASSASADTQYF.

The rearrangement links TRBV7-8 to TRBJ2-1; 14 nucleotides line up with TRBD2. Germline V gives CDR1 SGHVS, CDR2 FQNEAQ. The CDR3 covers 17 residues. With V trimmed by 1 base and J by 7 bases, 6 bases remained unmatched. CDR3 protein: CASSLERTSGRMNEQFF. CDR3 bases: TGTGCCAGCAGCTTAGAAAGGACTAGCGGGAGGATGAATGAGCAGTTCTTC.

The J gene is TRBJ2-2, the V gene TRBV11-2, with a tentative D call TRBD1 (6 bases). The CDR3 is 15 residues long. Germline V gene data show CDR1 as SGHAT and CDR2 as FQNNGV. V shed 2 bases and J shed 7 bases, with 14 bases lying between them. The CDR3 protein is CASSLRTGLGGELFF. For the CDR3, the DNA is TGTGCCAGCAGCTTACGAACAGGGTTGGGCGGGGAGCTGTTTTTT.

The V call is TRBV6-1, the J call TRBJ2-1, with 9 bases matching TRBD2. Trimming at V came to 1 base and at J to 2 bases, leaving 9 bases not matched to a gene. This CDR3 contains 18 residues. The V gene's germline CDR1 is MNHNS and CDR2 SASEGT. CDR3 nucleotide sequence: TGTGCCAGCAGTGAAGTTCTGCGGGAGGGCCCCACCTACAATGAGCAGTTCTTC. Its translation: CASSEVLREGPTYNEQFF.

This chain joins TRBV4-1 and TRBJ1-1; a weak D match, TRBD1 (5 bases). The V gene lost 0 bases and the J gene lost 1 base, with 9 bases spanning the gap. This CDR3 region has 15 residues. From germline, CDR1 is MGHRA and CDR2 YSYEKL. This CDR3 reads CASSQEAGTNTEAFF. CDR3 DNA: TGCGCCAGCAGCCAAGAAGCGGGGACGAACACTGAAGCTTTCTTT.

The chain has TRBV5-5 and TRBJ1-3; D is perhaps TRBD1 (5 bases). CDR1 and CDR2 (germline): SGHKS, YYEKEE (reference sequence). This CDR3 comprises 14 residues. The ends were cut back, 3 bases at V and 0 bases at J, with 7 bases in the middle. CDR3 loop: CASSSGSSGNTIYF. The CDR3 DNA follows: TGTGCCAGCAGCTCAGGGAGCTCTGGAAACACCATATATTTT.

This chain joins TRBV6-1 and TRBJ1-4; the D is unclear. The germline V and J ends were trimmed by 5 bases and 5 bases, with 12 bases remaining between them. CDR1 is MNHNS and CDR2 is SASEGT in the germline V gene. The CDR3 is 14 residues long. This CDR3 is CASSLSVGNEKLFF. CDR3 nucleotides: TGTGCCAGCAGTTTGTCGGTCGGGAATGAAAAACTGTTTTTT.

The chain has TRBV27 and TRBJ2-1; D gene ambiguous. The V gene's germline CDR1 is MNHEY and CDR2 SMNVEV (reference sequence). CDR3 length: 13 amino acids. Trimming took off 2 bases at V and 9 bases at J, with 11 bases between the two ends. CDR3 amino acids: CASSLATPTEQFF. CDR3 nucleotide sequence: TGTGCCAGCAGTTTAGCAACCCCCACTGAGCAGTTCTTC.

J is TRBJ2-7 and V is TRBV10-1; tentative D call: TRBD1 (6 bases). V was clipped by 3 bases and J by 2 bases, with 35 bases between them. Germline loops: CDR1 WNHNN, CDR2 SYGVQD (reference sequence). This CDR3 contains 22 residues. The CDR3, as DNA: TGCGCCAGCAGTGATGATGCCCCGATCGACAGGATCGACCCGCTCGAAACCTACGAGCAGTACTTC. Protein product: CASSDDAPIDRIDPLETYEQYF.

The chain recombines TRBV5-1 with TRBJ2-2; TRBD1 or TRBD2 may be the D gene (5 bases each). Per the germline V gene, CDR1 is SGHRS and CDR2 is YFSETQ. Trimming took 7 bases from V and 2 from J, leaving 18 bases between them. The CDR3 loop spans 16 amino acids. CDR3 bases: TGCGCCAGCGGGACGGGAATCAGAGGAAACACCGGGGAGCTGTTTTTT. Protein: CASGTGIRGNTGELFF.

The rearrangement links TRBV15 to TRBJ1-4; D is unresolved. The CDR3 loop spans 13 amino acids. CDR1 and CDR2 from the germline V gene are LNHNV and YYDKDF (reference sequence). V was shortened by 1 base and J by 4 bases, with 4 bases between the two germline ends. Here the CDR3 DNA reads TGTGCCACCAGCAGAGGAGATAATGAAAAACTGTTTTTT. It codes for CATSRGDNEKLFF.

A single count supports this clone. J is TRBJ2-7 and V is TRBV11-2; D is undetermined. There are 15 residues in the CDR3. Germline CDR1 is SGHAT and CDR2 is FQNNGV. V was pared by 0 bases and J by 5 bases, with 14 bases between. CDR3 nucleotides: TGTGCCAGCAGCTTAGATCGGGCGGACGCGAACGAGCAGTACTTC. This sequence encodes CASSLDRADANEQYF.

The chain recombines TRBV7-8 with TRBJ2-6; D not certain. Per germline, CDR1 SGHVS and CDR2 FQNEAQ. CDR3 size: 18 residues. V gave up 1 base and J gave up 0 bases, with 13 bases separating them. DNA for the CDR3: TGTGCCAGCAGCTTAGACCAGGTCACTGGCTCTGGGGCCAACGTCCTGACTTTC. It encodes CASSLDQVTGSGANVLTF.

The chain has TRBV2 and TRBJ1-5; no firm D call. Germline CDR1 reads SNHLY; CDR2 reads FYNNEI. V lost 4 bases and J lost 6, with 10 bases in between. The CDR3 is 13 amino acids. CDR3 sequence (DNA): TGTGCCAGCAGTGGGGGAGCGGCTCAGCCCCAGCATTTT. Residues: CASSGGAAQPQHF.

The chain is built from TRBV25-1 and TRBJ1-1; D unresolved. Germline V gene data show CDR1 as MGHDK and CDR2 as SYGVNS. CDR3 length: 15 amino acids. Trimming shortened V by 0 bases and J by 1 base, and 9 bases separated the two germline ends. CDR3 in amino acids: CASSEYGGTNTEAFF. The CDR3 DNA is TGTGCCAGCAGTGAATACGGCGGAACGAACACTGAAGCTTTCTTT.

CDR3 sequence: CASSLGTSGIYEQYF. CDR3 sequence (DNA): TGTGCCAGCAGCTTAGGGACTAGCGGGATCTACGAGCAGTACTTC. The genes are TRBV7-9 and TRBJ2-7, with TRBD2 identical over 12 bases. Trimming took 1 base from V and 3 from J; bases not matched to a gene: 1. CDR3 size: 15 residues. Germline CDR1 SEHNR, CDR2 FQNEAQ (reference sequence).

The chain employs TRBV11-2 and TRBJ2-7, with D tentatively TRBD1 or TRBD2 (7 bases each). CDR1 SGHAT and CDR2 FQNNGV come from the germline V gene. V gave up 4 bases and J gave up 11 bases, with 24 bases separating them. The CDR3 covers 15 residues. The CDR3 sequence: CASSSGGRGGQGEYF. CDR3 nucleotides: TGTGCCAGCAGCTCAGGGGGGCGCGGGGGCCAGGGCGAGTACTTC.